The rows below give T cell receptor beta chains drawn from one sample of a study of blood T cell repertoires in COVID-19. Libraries were prepared by immunoSEQ multiplex PCR; TCRdb keeps only in-frame clonotypes and omits some of them. The repertoire holds hundreds of thousands of clones, approximately 83% seen once, with 10% to 15% in the top ten. Specimen: peripheral blood. Receptors originate from a human donor in a cohort sampled during active COVID-19. Each CDR3 is given without its conserved first and last residue. Fields, in order: CDR3 length, V gene, J gene, CDR3 protein.

>12|TRBV7-8|TRBJ2-7
ASSLAGRTYEQY
>13|TRBV7-3|TRBJ2-1
ASSFDRSSYNEQF
>12|TRBV19|TRBJ2-5
ASSQGLAGETQY
>13|TRBV5-1|TRBJ2-1
ASSLLAGVGNEQF
>15|TRBV3-1/TRBV3-2|TRBJ1-3
ASSQDFVRAAGNTIY
>12|TRBV18|TRBJ2-5
ASSPATGQETQY
>17|TRBV27|TRBJ2-7
ASSSGLAGGVYSSYEQY
>13|TRBV27|TRBJ2-2
ASRFGTSKAGELF
>15|TRBV11-2|TRBJ2-5
ASSIQPPKTSGETQY
>12|TRBV29-1|TRBJ1-2
SAYDQSRRYGYT
>14|TRBV7-2|TRBJ2-3
ASSWGLAGARDTQY
>15|TRBV7-2|TRBJ1-1
ASSLPQGASRSTEAF